The sequence of this T cell receptor beta chain was determined in a study of graft-versus-host responses after intestinal transplantation. Overall study context: Recipients uniformly received anti-thymocyte globulin induction, followed by tacrolimus and steroids for three to four years. Study-wide points: Peak levels of circulating GvH clones tracked with early post-transplant HvG declines.

This CDR3 is built from 14 residues. V shed 2 bases and J shed 5 bases, with 12 bases lying between them. Per the germline V gene, CDR1 is MDHEN and CDR2 is SYDVKM. Points on this clone: Its antigen remains unidentified.

Assay: immunoSEQ multiplex PCR; the TCRdb copy retains only in-frame clones and omits some. This sample has roughly 9,400 clones, with around 94% found just once. The sample was PBMCs, taken 8 days after intestinal transplant. This rearrangement joins TRBV28 to TRBJ2-5; perhaps D is TRBD1 or TRBD2 (5 bases each). This TCR was recovered from a human patient who received an intestinal transplant, so some T cells may come from the graft donor. In DNA, the CDR3 is TGTGCCAGCAGTTTAGGGGGAGAAGGGGAGACCCAGTACTTC. As protein: CASSLGGEGETQYF.